The 14 T cell receptor beta chains below were found in one sample sequenced in a study of blood T cell repertoires in COVID-19. Generated by immunoSEQ multiplex PCR, the TCRdb table keeps only in-frame clones and is missing some. The data contain 200,000 to 250,000 clones, roughly 83% of them singletons. The sequenced sample consisted of peripheral blood. These TCRs come from a man older than 75 with acute or convalescent COVID-19.

The rearrangement links TRBV28 to TRBJ1-6; D is undetermined. The V and J ends lost 6 bases and 6 bases respectively, with 6 bases between them. Germline V gene lookup returns CDR1 MDHEN and CDR2 SYDVKM. The CDR3 sequence is 12 residues long. DNA of the CDR3: TGTGCCAGCAGACCTAGTAATTCACCCCTCCACTTT. Its protein is CASRPSNSPLHF.

CDR3 loop: CASHRDRWNEQFF. CDR3 DNA sequence: TGTGCCAGCCACCGGGACAGGTGGAATGAGCAGTTCTTC. The chain employs TRBV2 and TRBJ2-1; TRBD1 agrees at 8 bases. The germline V gene encodes CDR1 SNHLY and CDR2 FYNNEI. CDR3 length: 13 residues. The J segment lost 7 bases and the V segment lost 8 bases, leaving 7 bases of the junction unmatched.

V and J are TRBV18 and TRBJ2-3; possibly TRBD2 for D (5 bases). V was shortened by 0 bases and J by 3 bases, with 7 bases between the two germline ends. The CDR3 consists of 14 residues. Germline CDR1 and CDR2: KGHSH and LQKENI. CDR3 protein: CASSPPSGTDTQYF. CDR3 DNA: TGTGCCAGCTCACCACCTTCGGGGACAGATACGCAGTATTTT.

The V call is TRBV3-1 (or the pseudogene TRBV3-2), the J call TRBJ2-7, with 7 nucleotides matching TRBD1. There are 14 residues in the CDR3. Germline assignment: CDR1 LGHDT and CDR2 YNNKEL (reference sequence). The V and J ends lost 5 bases and 2 bases, in that order; junction bases with no gene match: 6. DNA of the CDR3: TGTGCCAGCAGCACCCGACAGGGAGCCTACGAGCAGTACTTC. It translates to CASSTRQGAYEQYF.

V usage is TRBV30 and J usage is TRBJ1-2; 8 positions agree with TRBD1. V lost 4 bases and J lost 0; bases outside the gene matches: 4. CDR1 is GTSNPN, CDR2 SVGIG, per germline (reference sequence). This CDR3 region has 14 residues. CDR3 residues: CAWTRQGTNYGYTF. The CDR3, as DNA: TGTGCCTGGACCAGACAGGGGACTAACTATGGCTACACCTTC.

The sample holds a few counts of this clone. This sequence joins TRBV6-5 and TRBJ1-5, with D tentatively TRBD1 (5 bases). The CDR3 covers 14 residues. V lost 5 bases and J lost 1, with 9 bases in between. Germline lookup yields CDR1 MNHEY and CDR2 SVGAGI. CDR3 region: CASSRGGSNQPQHF. The CDR3 DNA is TGTGCCAGCAGTCGGGGGGGAAGCAATCAGCCCCAGCATTTT.

V and J are TRBV2 and TRBJ2-5; 7 bases are a match to TRBD1. V lost 6 bases, J lost 5 bases, and 9 bases stayed unmatched. Germline loops: CDR1 SNHLY, CDR2 FYNNEI. This CDR3 has 14 residues. The CDR3 is CASSPGTAKETQYF. CDR3 DNA: TGTGCCAGCAGCCCCGGGACAGCAAAGGAGACCCAGTACTTC.

The rearrangement uses TRBV18 and TRBJ2-3; 8 bases are a match to TRBD2. The CDR3 totals 16 residues. Trimming removed 0 bases from V and 2 bases from J; junction bases left unmatched: 4. Germline V gene data show CDR1 as KGHSH and CDR2 as LQKENI. CDR3 loop: CASSPPAGGLTDTQYF. The CDR3 DNA follows: TGTGCCAGCTCACCACCGGCGGGGGGACTCACAGATACGCAGTATTTT.

The V call is TRBV10-3, the J call TRBJ2-6, with 9 bases identical to TRBD1. The CDR3 is made up of 19 amino acids. Germline CDR1 reads ENHRY; CDR2 reads SYGVKD. Germline trimming cut 2 bases from V and 1 base from J; bases unmatched to any gene: 9. As DNA, the CDR3 is TGTGCCATCAGTGAGCCGAAGGGGACAGGGTTATCTGGGGCCAACGTCCTGACTTTC. Its protein product is CAISEPKGTGLSGANVLTF.

The rearrangement links TRBV18 to TRBJ2-6; TRBD1 is a possible D gene (6 bases). CDR1 is KGHSH and CDR2 is LQKENI in the germline V gene. CDR3 length: 16 amino acids. Trimming removed 0 bases from V and 6 bases from J, with 12 bases in between. CDR3 nucleotide sequence: TGTGCCAGCTCACCACCGGGGGCGGCGGTGGCCAACGTCCTGACTTTC. This translates into CASSPPGAAVANVLTF.

The CDR3 DNA sequence: TGTGCCAGCAACAAAATCCTGGTCCGCCCCTCTGGGGCCAACGTCCTGACTTTC. This translates into CASNKILVRPSGANVLTF. The rearrangement uses TRBV5-6 and TRBJ2-6, with unresolved D. This CDR3 has 18 amino acids. Germline CDR1 reads SGHDT; CDR2 reads YYEEEE. Trimming removed 6 bases from V and 0 bases from J, with 19 bases in between.

This clone was found a few times. The chain is built from TRBV18 and TRBJ1-2, with D unresolved. Trimming stripped 2 bases from V and 4 bases from J, with 17 bases between. CDR3 size: 16 residues. Per germline, CDR1 KGHSH and CDR2 LQKENI. The CDR3 nucleotides are TGTGCCAGCTCACCATTTAAAAGCAGCGGGATCTATGGCTACACCTTC. Translated: CASSPFKSSGIYGYTF.

The V call is TRBV30, the J call TRBJ2-4; D is unclear. Germline CDR1 is GTSNPN and CDR2 is SVGIG (reference sequence). The CDR3 runs 16 residues. V lost 0 bases, J lost 0 bases, and 12 bases lay in between. CDR3 DNA: TGTGCCTGGAGTGTACGCCCTTTTAGAGCCAAAAACATTCAGTACTTC. Residues: CAWSVRPFRAKNIQYF.

This clone has at least ten counts. The rearrangement uses TRBV2 and TRBJ1-2; D remains ambiguous. This CDR3 comprises 16 residues. V lost 4 bases to trimming and J lost 2 bases, with 17 bases between them. The germline CDR1 and CDR2 sequences are SNHLY and FYNNEI. DNA of the CDR3: TGTGCCAGCAGTGTTATTTTGCCGGGGAGGAACTATGGCTACACCTTC. Translated, it gives CASSVILPGRNYGYTF.